This passage covers 31 T cell receptor beta chains from one sample sequenced in a study of cytomegalovirus exposure and HLA in healthy donors. Using immunoSEQ multiplex PCR, the repertoire was profiled, and TCRdb retains in-frame clones only, with some absent. Among 300,000 to 400,000 clones listed, 88% were seen once. The sample consisted of PBMCs. Receptors were obtained from a man younger than 40 in good health and CMV-seronegative.

The rearrangement links TRBV11-2 to TRBJ2-3; TRBD2 aligns across 9 bases. Germline CDR1 is SGHAT and CDR2 is FQNNGV. The ends lost 4 bases at V and 2 bases at J; junction bases unmatched: 10. This CDR3 spans 17 amino acids. The CDR3 loop is CASSSDAVAGATDTQYF. Here the CDR3 DNA reads TGTGCCAGCAGCTCAGACGCAGTAGCGGGGGCCACAGATACGCAGTATTTT.

The chain is built from TRBV7-8 and TRBJ2-7; 8 nucleotides match TRBD1. V was pared by 2 bases and J by 5 bases, with 11 bases of the junction left unmatched. Germline CDR1 and CDR2: SGHVS and FQNEAQ. CDR3 length: 16 residues. The CDR3: CASSLRDRRWGDEQYF. CDR3 sequence (DNA): TGTGCCAGCAGCTTACGGGACAGGCGTTGGGGGGACGAGCAGTACTTC. Based on the CDR3 plus reference TRBV7-8 and TRBJ2-7, the full variable domain is GAGVSQSPRYKVAKRGQDVALRCDPISGHVSLFWYQQALGQGPEFLTYFQNEAQLDKSGLPSDRFFAERPEGSVSTLKIQRTQQEDSAVYLCASSLRDRRWGDEQYFGPGTRLTVT.

V gene TRBV15 combines with J gene TRBJ1-2; 7 nucleotides agree with TRBD1. V dropped 4 bases and J dropped 5; count of bases not matched to a gene: 10. The CDR3 is 15 residues long. The germline CDR1 and CDR2 sequences are LNHNV and YYDKDF (reference sequence). The CDR3 loop reads CATSNSGRGLYGYTF. In DNA form, the CDR3 reads TGTGCCACCAGCAACTCCGGGAGGGGGCTGTATGGCTACACCTTC.

The CDR3 loop is CASSYAGGDTEAFF. Written as DNA, the CDR3 is TGTGCCAGCAGTTACGCAGGGGGTGACACTGAAGCTTTCTTT. V gene TRBV6-6 combines with J gene TRBJ1-1; 7 nucleotides agree with TRBD1. With V trimmed by 2 bases and J by 3 bases, 3 bases remained unmatched. Germline lookup yields CDR1 MNHNY and CDR2 SVGAGI (reference sequence). The CDR3 contains 14 residues.

This clone was seen a single time. The V call is TRBV9, the J call TRBJ2-1, with TRBD1 matching 10 bases. J lost 6 bases, V lost 4 bases, and 7 bases had no gene match. From germline, CDR1 is SGDLS and CDR2 YYNGEE. The CDR3 is 15 amino acids. The CDR3 region has the DNA TGTGCCAGCAGCCTAGACGGGACAGGGGTCAATGAGCAGTTCTTC. Translated, it gives CASSLDGTGVNEQFF. The entire variable domain, with the rest obtained from reference TRBV9 and TRBJ2-1, is as follows: DSGVTQTPKHLITATGQRVTLRCSPRSGDLSVYWYQQSLDQGLQFLIQYYNGEERAKGNILERFSAQQFPDLHSELNLSSLELGDSALYFCASSLDGTGVNEQFFGPGTRLTVL.

This chain uses TRBV5-6 with TRBJ1-6; TRBD1 is a possible D gene (6 bases). Trimming shortened V by 4 bases and J by 9 bases, and 20 bases separated the two germline ends. CDR1 is SGHDT, CDR2 YYEEEE, per germline. The CDR3 length is 16 residues. Here the CDR3 DNA reads TGTGCCAGCAGCCTTGATGCCACCAGGGGCCTTTCACCCCTCCACTTT. It encodes CASSLDATRGLSPLHF.

This chain joins TRBV7-8 and TRBJ1-1; D might be TRBD1 (6 bases). Germline V gives CDR1 SGHVS, CDR2 FQNEAQ. The ends were cut back, 5 bases at V and 0 bases at J, with 16 bases in the middle. The CDR3 sequence is 16 residues long. The DNA of the CDR3 is TGTGCCAGCAGCCAGCACAGGGTGACCTTGAACACTGAAGCTTTCTTT. This codes for CASSQHRVTLNTEAFF.

The rearrangement joins TRBV5-4 to TRBJ1-1; 11 nucleotides match TRBD1. Germline trimming cut 2 bases from V and 1 base from J; bases unmatched to any gene: 7. Germline lookup yields CDR1 SGHNT and CDR2 YYREEE (reference sequence). This CDR3 spans 17 amino acids. The CDR3 DNA reads as TGTGCCAGCAGCTTTAAAAGTGGGACAGGGGGGAACACTGAAGCTTTCTTT. Its translation: CASSFKSGTGGNTEAFF. The full variable domain, its missing parts supplied by reference TRBV5-4 and TRBJ1-1, is ETGVTQSPTHLIKTRGQQVTLRCSSQSGHNTVSWYQQALGQGPQFIFQYYREEENGRGNFPPRFSGLQFPNYSSELNVNALELDDSALYLCASSFKSGTGGNTEAFFGQGTRLTVV.

The V gene is TRBV19, the J gene TRBJ1-1; a possible D gene is TRBD1 (6 bases). From germline, CDR1 is LNHDA and CDR2 SQIVND (reference sequence). Deletions cut 2 bases from V and 0 bases from J, with 13 bases between. The CDR3 length is 16 residues. This CDR3 is CASSIQTGTMNTEAFF. The CDR3, as DNA: TGTGCCAGTAGTATACAAACCGGGACAATGAACACTGAAGCTTTCTTT.

The rearrangement uses TRBV19 and TRBJ2-7; no firm D call. The CDR3 totals 13 residues. Germline assignment: CDR1 LNHDA and CDR2 SQIVND (reference sequence). V was pared by 8 bases and J by 1 base, with 12 bases between. CDR3 nucleotides: TGTGCCAGTTCCTCCACTGATTCCTACGAGCAGTACTTC. It yields the protein CASSSTDSYEQYF.

Notes on this clone: Other DNA sequences in the sample encode the same CDR3. V and J are TRBV19 and TRBJ1-5; D possibly corresponds to TRBD1 (5 bases). CDR1 and CDR2 from the germline V gene are LNHDA and SQIVND (reference sequence). This CDR3 is built from 14 residues. The V and J ends lost 8 bases and 0 bases respectively, with 11 bases between them. CDR3 loop: CASSTTGSNQPQHF. The CDR3 region has the DNA TGTGCCAGTTCTACCACAGGTAGCAATCAGCCCCAGCATTTT.

The chain recombines TRBV5-1 with TRBJ1-1; 8 bases are a match to TRBD1. From germline, CDR1 is SGHRS and CDR2 YFSETQ. The J segment lost 3 bases and the V segment lost 0 bases, leaving 4 bases of the junction unmatched. This CDR3 is built from 15 residues. The CDR3 sequence: CASSLGTGLDTEAFF. CDR3 coding DNA: TGCGCCAGCAGCTTGGGGACAGGGTTGGACACTGAAGCTTTCTTT.

The chain has TRBV19 and TRBJ2-7, with a tentative D call TRBD2 (6 bases). The CDR3 is 14 amino acids. From germline, CDR1 is LNHDA and CDR2 SQIVND (reference sequence). V was cut by 5 bases and J by 2 bases, with 13 bases left in between. The CDR3 DNA is TGTGCCAGTAGTTTCGGGGGTAGAGCCTACGAGCAGTACTTC. The encoded protein is CASSFGGRAYEQYF.

The chain has TRBV5-6 and TRBJ1-1; a weak D match, TRBD1 (5 bases). CDR1 is SGHDT, CDR2 YYEEEE, per germline. The germline V and J ends were trimmed by 7 bases and 2 bases, with 15 bases remaining between them. The length of the CDR3 is 14 residues. The CDR3 DNA reads as TGTGCCAGCGCCAGGGCTGGGATTAACACTGAAGCTTTCTTT. It translates to CASARAGINTEAFF.

The rearrangement uses TRBV9 and TRBJ2-1; D is perhaps TRBD1 (5 bases). Germline CDR1 reads SGDLS; CDR2 reads YYNGEE. CDR3 length equals 15 residues. V gave up 0 bases and J gave up 4 bases, with 11 bases separating them. The DNA for the CDR3 is TGTGCCAGCAGCGTAGTAGTCAGGGCATACAATGAGCAGTTCTTC. Protein product: CASSVVVRAYNEQFF. Combining the CDR3 with reference TRBV9 and TRBJ2-1 gives the whole variable domain DSGVTQTPKHLITATGQRVTLRCSPRSGDLSVYWYQQSLDQGLQFLIQYYNGEERAKGNILERFSAQQFPDLHSELNLSSLELGDSALYFCASSVVVRAYNEQFFGPGTRLTVL.

The chain uses TRBV6-1 and TRBJ1-6, with TRBD1 as a possible D gene (5 bases). The CDR3 sequence is 15 residues long. Trimming cost V 6 bases and J 6 bases, with 15 bases left between them. CDR1 and CDR2 (germline): MNHNS, SASEGT. This chain's CDR3 is CASSPVGGFNSPLHF. In DNA, the CDR3 is TGTGCCAGCAGCCCTGTGGGGGGATTTAATTCACCCCTCCACTTT.

The chain combines TRBV6-5 with TRBJ1-2; D unclear. The germline V and J ends were trimmed by 6 bases and 0 bases, with 8 bases remaining between them. CDR1 is MNHEY and CDR2 is SVGAGI in the germline V gene. There are 13 residues in the CDR3. CDR3 protein: CASSPSPNYGYTF. DNA for the CDR3: TGTGCCAGCAGCCCCAGTCCTAACTATGGCTACACCTTC.

The V call is TRBV19, the J call TRBJ2-7, with D perhaps matching TRBD1 (6 bases). Germline V gives CDR1 LNHDA, CDR2 SQIVND (reference sequence). This CDR3 spans 13 amino acids. The V end was cut by 5 bases, the J end by 7 bases, with 15 bases between. CDR3 in DNA: TGTGCCAGTAGTGCCGGGACACTTTTTGAGCAGTACTTC. Protein: CASSAGTLFEQYF. Filled out from reference TRBV19 and TRBJ2-7, the complete variable domain reads DGGITQSPKYLFRKEGQNVTLSCEQNLNHDAMYWYRQDPGQGLRLIYYSQIVNDFQKGDIAEGYSVSREKKESFPLTVTSAQKNPTAFYLCASSAGTLFEQYFGPGTRLTVT.

This clone was seen a handful of times. The V gene is TRBV30, the J gene TRBJ1-3, with D hard to call. CDR1 is GTSNPN and CDR2 is SVGIG in the germline V gene (reference sequence). This CDR3 contains 18 residues. Trimming shortened V by 0 bases and J by 0 bases, and 18 bases separated the two germline ends. Here the CDR3 DNA reads TGTGCCTGGAGTGTATTTAGTGGGAGCTTCGACTCTGGAAACACCATATATTTT. It codes for CAWSVFSGSFDSGNTIYF.

The V call is TRBV4-1, the J call TRBJ2-1, with a tentative D call TRBD2 (6 bases). The V end was cut by 0 bases, the J end by 6 bases, with 9 bases between. The CDR3 has 14 residues. From germline, CDR1 is MGHRA and CDR2 YSYEKL. The CDR3 DNA sequence: TGCGCCAGCAGCCAAGATGTAGCGGCCAATGAGCAGTTCTTC. Its translation: CASSQDVAANEQFF.

Comment on this clone: This same CDR3 is encoded by further DNA sequences in the sample. The CDR3 DNA reads TGCGCCAGCAGCCCAGGGGGAACTGAAGCTTTCTTT. Its translation is CASSPGGTEAFF. This rearrangement joins TRBV5-1 to TRBJ1-1; TRBD1 matches at 7 bases. This CDR3 comprises 12 residues. Germline V gene data show CDR1 as SGHRS and CDR2 as YFSETQ. The junction had 2 bases not matched to a gene; V was cut back by 4 bases and J by 5 bases.

V gene TRBV12-5 combines with J gene TRBJ2-7; D is possibly TRBD1 (6 bases). This CDR3 has 13 amino acids. V was shortened by 6 bases and J by 8 bases, with 17 bases between the two germline ends. Germline V gene data show CDR1 as LGHNT and CDR2 as FRNRAP. The DNA for the CDR3 is TGTGCTAGTGGGCCTCCTACAGGGAAGCAGCAGTACTTC. Protein sequence: CASGPPTGKQQYF.

This chain links TRBV19 with TRBJ1-2, with TRBD1 as a possible D gene (5 bases). The CDR3 length is 14 residues. Per germline, CDR1 LNHDA and CDR2 SQIVND (reference sequence). Trimming took off 7 bases at V and 0 bases at J, with 12 bases between the two ends. In DNA, the CDR3 is TGTGCCAGTAAGAAGGGGATTGCTAACTATGGCTACACCTTC. It specifies CASKKGIANYGYTF.

This clone was seen a single time. V gene TRBV28 combines with J gene TRBJ1-2; 8 bases are shared with TRBD1. Germline lookup yields CDR1 MDHEN and CDR2 SYDVKM. This CDR3 has 14 amino acids. V lost 5 bases to trimming and J lost 4 bases; unmatched junction nucleotides: 6. The CDR3 DNA reads TGTGCCAGCAGTCTGACAGGGGCGATCTATGGCTACACCTTC. Its protein is CASSLTGAIYGYTF.

This rearrangement joins TRBV7-9 to TRBJ2-5; D remains ambiguous. Trimming stripped 7 bases from V and 4 bases from J, with 13 bases between. In germline, CDR1 is SEHNR, CDR2 FQNEAQ (reference sequence). The CDR3 covers 13 residues. CDR3 in amino acids: CASIPASVETQYF. CDR3 DNA sequence: TGTGCCAGCATCCCGGCGAGCGTAGAGACCCAGTACTTC.

This rearrangement joins TRBV5-4 to TRBJ1-5; D is possibly TRBD1 (5 bases). This CDR3 contains 17 residues. From germline, CDR1 is SGHNT and CDR2 YYREEE (reference sequence). The ends were cut back, 4 bases at V and 2 bases at J, with 19 bases in the middle. DNA for the CDR3: TGTGCCAGCAGCCAAGGAGGGGTTCAGGCGGGCAATCAGCCCCAGCATTTT. Translating gives CASSQGGVQAGNQPQHF.

The chain employs TRBV4-1 and TRBJ1-2; TRBD1 might be the D (6 bases). V lost 0 bases, J lost 2 bases, and 13 bases lay in between. The CDR3 extends over 16 amino acids. CDR1 is MGHRA and CDR2 is YSYEKL in the germline V gene. CDR3 sequence reads: CASSQDPQGPNYGYTF. The CDR3 DNA reads as TGCGCCAGCAGCCAAGATCCCCAGGGGCCGAACTATGGCTACACCTTC.

The chain combines TRBV29-1 with TRBJ1-2; D not certain. Germline V gives CDR1 SQVTM, CDR2 ANQGSEA. V was cut by 8 bases and J by 1 base, with 8 bases left in between. The CDR3 totals 11 residues. The CDR3 reads CSKRFNYGYTF. The DNA for the CDR3 is TGCAGCAAACGGTTTAACTATGGCTACACCTTC.

This clone was picked up a small number of times. This rearrangement joins TRBV30 to TRBJ1-6; D remains ambiguous. The CDR3 has 12 amino acids. Germline values: CDR1 GTSNPN, CDR2 SVGIG (reference sequence). Between the trimmed V and J ends, which lost 3 bases and 10 bases, there was a span of 10 bases. The CDR3 region is CAWRFGESPLHF. The DNA of the CDR3 is TGTGCCTGGAGATTCGGTGAATCACCCCTCCACTTT.

This chain's CDR3 is CASSTGQGGDTQYF. In nucleotides, the CDR3 is TGTGCCAGCAGCACCGGACAGGGTGGCGATACGCAGTATTTT. The chain employs TRBV5-4 and TRBJ2-3; the match to TRBD1 covers 8 bases. The length of the CDR3 is 14 residues. J lost 6 bases, V lost 4 bases, and 7 bases had no gene match. From germline, CDR1 is SGHNT and CDR2 YYREEE (reference sequence).

The chain joins TRBV29-1 to TRBJ2-2; 14 bases are shared with TRBD2. CDR1 is SQVTM and CDR2 is ANQGSEA in the germline V gene. V trimming: 4 bases; J trimming: 1 base; junction bases outside the gene matches: 2. The CDR3 loop spans 16 amino acids. DNA of the CDR3: TGCAGCGTTGGACTAGCGGGGGGGCTGAACACCGGGGAGCTGTTTTTT. Translation: CSVGLAGGLNTGELFF.